Shown below are 25 T cell receptor beta chains from a single sample sequenced in a study of OX40 agonist ivuxolimab in advanced cancers. Sequencing was performed with immunoSEQ multiplex PCR; in TCRdb, only in-frame clones are kept and a portion is missing. The top ten clones hold 35% to 45% of a sample with 30,000 to 40,000 clones, over 85% of them seen once. Material: CD4+ or CD8+ T cells sorted from blood, obtained in a trial of the OX40 agonist ivuxolimab. Source of these receptors: an adult with an advanced solid tumor such as melanoma, head and neck, liver or kidney cancer.

V gene TRBV7-9 combines with J gene TRBJ2-7; D tentatively fits TRBD1 or TRBD2 (6 bases each). CDR3 length: 16 residues. The V end was cut by 5 bases, the J end by 2 bases, with 19 bases between. Germline lookup yields CDR1 SEHNR and CDR2 FQNEAQ (reference sequence). The CDR3 sequence: CASSLGLGARAYEQYF. CDR3 DNA sequence: TGTGCCAGCAGCCTGGGACTGGGGGCACGGGCCTACGAGCAGTACTTC.

The chain joins TRBV5-4 to TRBJ2-3, with D uncertain. This CDR3 region has 15 residues. Germline CDR1 and CDR2: SGHNT and YYREEE (reference sequence). V lost 2 bases, J lost 2 bases, and 12 bases lay in between. CDR3 amino acids: CASSLGVTPTDTQYF. CDR3 bases: TGTGCCAGCAGCTTAGGTGTAACACCCACAGATACGCAGTATTTT.

The V gene is TRBV21-1, the J gene TRBJ2-2. TRBV21-1 is given as a pseudogene. CDR3 length: 16 amino acids. The CDR3 loop is CASSKNGRILAGELFF. The CDR3 DNA reads TGTGCCAGCAGCAAAAATGGACGAATTTTGGCCGGGGAGCTGTTTTTT.

This clone was observed a single time. V is TRBV15 and J is TRBJ2-7; D may be TRBD1 (7 bases). This CDR3 comprises 16 residues. The V end was cut by 0 bases, the J end by 2 bases, with 14 bases between. Germline V gene lookup returns CDR1 LNHNV and CDR2 YYDKDF (reference sequence). The CDR3 spells CATSRDIGRGAYEQYF. CDR3 coding DNA: TGTGCCACCAGCAGAGATATTGGCAGGGGGGCCTACGAGCAGTACTTC.

The chain employs TRBV10-3 and TRBJ2-3; no reliable D call. The germline CDR1 and CDR2 sequences are ENHRY and SYGVKD. V was trimmed by 8 bases and J by 3 bases, leaving 3 bases between them. The CDR3 runs 10 residues. The CDR3, as DNA: TGTGCCATCGGGACAGATACGCAGTATTTT. This codes for CAIGTDTQYF.

This clone was detected once. The chain carries TRBV4-1 and TRBJ1-2; D possibly corresponds to TRBD1 (5 bases). V gave up 10 bases and J gave up 14 bases, with 23 bases separating them. This CDR3 is 12 amino acids long. CDR1 is MGHRA and CDR2 is YSYEKL in the germline V gene. The CDR3 DNA sequence: TGCGCCAACCATCTTCGACAGACTCTCCCTACCTTC. Amino acid sequence: CANHLRQTLPTF.

V and J are TRBV27 and TRBJ1-2; 7 bases agree with TRBD1. Germline-derived CDR1 and CDR2 are MNHEY and SMNVEV (reference sequence). The CDR3 has 13 amino acids. The V gene end was trimmed by 6 bases and the J gene end by 6 bases; junction bases not matched to a gene: 7. In DNA, the CDR3 is TGTGCCAGCAGAACAGGGGAGGCCAATGGCTACACCTTC. Translation: CASRTGEANGYTF.

The rearrangement joins TRBV7-9 to TRBJ2-1; possibly TRBD1 for D (5 bases). CDR3 length: 12 amino acids. Trimming shortened V by 5 bases and J by 9 bases, and 11 bases separated the two germline ends. Looked up from germline, CDR1 is SEHNR and CDR2 is FQNEAQ (reference sequence). The CDR3 bases are TGTGCCAGCAGCGACCAAGACAGTGAGCAGTTCTTC. The encoded protein is CASSDQDSEQFF.

This clone is a singleton in its sample. The V and J genes are TRBV4-1 and TRBJ1-5; D is ambiguous. From germline, CDR1 is MGHRA and CDR2 YSYEKL. Trimming left V 1 base short and J 6 bases short, with 13 bases between. The CDR3 runs 15 residues. CDR3 bases: TGCGCCAGCAGCCAAGTCCCTGGGTTGGGTCAGCCCCAGCATTTT. Translated, it gives CASSQVPGLGQPQHF.

This chain joins TRBV7-9 and TRBJ2-6, with a weak D call TRBD1 (7 bases). Germline V gene data show CDR1 as SEHNR and CDR2 as FQNEAQ (reference sequence). Trimming shortened V by 2 bases and J by 1 base, and 18 bases separated the two germline ends. The length of the CDR3 is 19 residues. For the CDR3, the DNA is TGTGCCAGCAGCTTAAGTATTGGCAGGGGGGATTCTGGGGCCAACGTCCTGACTTTC. Its protein product is CASSLSIGRGDSGANVLTF.

J is TRBJ1-2 and V is TRBV10-3, with D hard to call. This CDR3 has 15 residues. Deletions cut 0 bases from V and 4 bases from J, with 12 bases between. In germline, CDR1 is ENHRY, CDR2 SYGVKD. The CDR3 here is CAISESMGAPYGYTF. The CDR3 DNA reads as TGTGCCATCAGTGAGTCCATGGGAGCCCCCTATGGCTACACCTTC.

The chain carries TRBV5-5 and TRBJ2-1; the match to TRBD2 covers 7 bases. CDR3 size: 15 residues. CDR1 and CDR2 (germline): SGHKS, YYEKEE (reference sequence). V lost 2 bases and J lost 5; bases outside the gene matches: 7. As DNA, the CDR3 is TGTGCCAGCAGCTTCTTCCTAGCGGCCGACAATGAGCAGTTCTTC. Translated: CASSFFLAADNEQFF.

V is TRBV16 and J is TRBJ1-6, with no clear D. The germline V and J ends were trimmed by 1 base and 0 bases, with 7 bases remaining between them. The CDR3 spans 16 residues. Germline CDR1 is KGHSY and CDR2 is FQNENV. The CDR3 DNA reads TGTGCCAGCAGCCAATACCGGAGCTCCTATAATTCACCCCTCCACTTT. This codes for CASSQYRSSYNSPLHF.

The chain has TRBV19 and TRBJ1-1; 9 nucleotides match TRBD1. This CDR3 contains 15 residues. From germline, CDR1 is LNHDA and CDR2 SQIVND (reference sequence). With 7 bases clipped from V and 3 bases from J, the junction kept 9 bases outside the gene matches. The CDR3 sequence: CASILTGGYHTEAFF. As DNA, the CDR3 is TGTGCCAGTATCCTGACAGGGGGGTATCACACTGAAGCTTTCTTT.

The chain links TRBV6-4 to TRBJ2-6; D could derive from TRBD1 or TRBD2 (5 bases each). This CDR3 has 17 residues. V lost 3 bases, J lost 1 base, and 13 bases lay in between. CDR1 MRHNA and CDR2 SNTAGT come from the germline V gene. CDR3 sequence: CASSDWSGRSGANVLTF. Written as DNA, the CDR3 is TGTGCCAGCAGTGATTGGTCGGGACGGTCTGGGGCCAACGTCCTGACTTTC.

The gene calls are TRBV27 and TRBJ2-1; D is perhaps TRBD1 or TRBD2 (5 bases each). Germline V gene lookup returns CDR1 MNHEY and CDR2 SMNVEV (reference sequence). The CDR3 totals 16 residues. The V and J ends lost 0 bases and 0 bases respectively, with 9 bases between them. This chain's CDR3 is CASSLSRGNSYNEQFF. In DNA form, the CDR3 reads TGTGCCAGCAGTTTATCGAGGGGTAACTCCTACAATGAGCAGTTCTTC.

This clone appeared a few times. The chain uses TRBV6-1 and TRBJ2-7; D assignment may be TRBD1 or TRBD2 (6 bases each). Trimming pared 2 bases from V and 3 bases from J, leaving 14 bases between. This CDR3 contains 15 residues. Per germline, CDR1 MNHNS and CDR2 SASEGT. The CDR3 DNA follows: TGTGCCAGCAGTGAAACAAGGGGGGTGGGCTACGAGCAGTACTTC. This codes for CASSETRGVGYEQYF.

The rearrangement uses TRBV11-1 and TRBJ2-5; 7 bases fit TRBD2. The CDR3 extends over 14 amino acids. V shed 5 bases and J 4 bases; nucleotides not matched to a gene: 7. Germline CDR1 reads SGHAT; CDR2 reads FQDESV (reference sequence). The CDR3 reads CASSTAGGRETQYF. The CDR3 nucleotides read TGTGCCAGCAGCACAGCCGGGGGGAGAGAGACCCAGTACTTC.

The rearrangement joins TRBV7-9 to TRBJ1-1; D gene unclear. V lost 5 bases and J 2 bases, leaving 21 bases between the germline ends. Germline values: CDR1 SEHNR, CDR2 FQNEAQ (reference sequence). This CDR3 is built from 17 residues. As DNA, the CDR3 is TGTGCCAGCAGCCCGACCAGAGGAGCTACCCTCAACACTGAAGCTTTCTTT. The encoded protein is CASSPTRGATLNTEAFF.

The chain couples TRBV6-5 to TRBJ2-7, with D perhaps given as TRBD1 or TRBD2 (5 bases each). This CDR3 spans 13 amino acids. The germline V and J ends were trimmed by 6 bases and 7 bases, with 16 bases remaining between them. Germline V CDR1 and CDR2: MNHEY, SVGAGI. The CDR3 reads CASSFGRGWEQYF. The CDR3 DNA sequence: TGTGCCAGCAGCTTCGGACGGGGCTGGGAGCAGTACTTC.

The chain employs TRBV10-1 and TRBJ1-1; D gene unclear. This CDR3 has 12 amino acids. The germline V gene has CDR1 WNHNN and CDR2 SYGVQD (reference sequence). V lost 8 bases and J lost 1, with 8 bases in between. The CDR3 here is CASADKNTEAFF. The CDR3 DNA sequence: TGCGCCAGCGCCGACAAGAACACTGAAGCTTTCTTT.

The chain couples TRBV27 to TRBJ1-1, with D uncertain. The CDR3 runs 13 residues. The ends were cut back, 3 bases at V and 4 bases at J, with 9 bases in the middle. Germline loops: CDR1 MNHEY, CDR2 SMNVEV (reference sequence). This chain's CDR3 is CASSFGPATEAFF. The CDR3, as DNA: TGTGCCAGCAGTTTTGGGCCTGCCACTGAAGCTTTCTTT.

V and J are TRBV6-6 and TRBJ2-7; 7 nucleotides match TRBD1. J lost 0 bases, V lost 9 bases, and 2 bases had no gene match. There are 12 residues in the CDR3. The V gene's germline CDR1 is MNHNY and CDR2 SVGAGI (reference sequence). CDR3 DNA: TGTGCCAGTTGGGACAGCTCCTACGAGCAGTACTTC. It is translated as CASWDSSYEQYF.

The chain combines TRBV29-1 with TRBJ2-1; D unclear. CDR1 is SQVTM and CDR2 is ANQGSEA in the germline V gene. The CDR3 sequence is 17 residues long. Trimming removed 5 bases at V and 7 bases at J, with 27 bases between. This CDR3 reads CSVSSFPTRHRWNEQFF. CDR3 sequence (DNA): TGCAGCGTTTCGTCTTTTCCGACGCGCCATCGTTGGAATGAGCAGTTCTTC.

This clone has a handful of counts. The V call is TRBV21-1, the J call TRBJ1-5; no DNA check was done on the table's D call, TRBD1. TRBV21-1 is termed a pseudogene. The CDR3 length is 14 residues. CDR3 DNA sequence: TGTGCCAGCAGGGACACCCGAGGGGGTCAGCCCCAGCATTTT. Translated, it gives CASRDTRGGQPQHF.